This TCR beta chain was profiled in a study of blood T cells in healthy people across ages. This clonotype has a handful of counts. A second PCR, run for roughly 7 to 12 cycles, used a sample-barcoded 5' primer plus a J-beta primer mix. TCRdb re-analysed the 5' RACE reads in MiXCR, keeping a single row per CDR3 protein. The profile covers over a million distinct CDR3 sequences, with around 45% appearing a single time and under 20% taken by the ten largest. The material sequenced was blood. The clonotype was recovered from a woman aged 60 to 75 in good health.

CDR3 region: CASSLRQTSGYGYTF. The CDR3, as DNA: TGCGCCAGCAGCTTGCGTCAAACCTCCGGCTATGGCTACACCTTC. The chain links TRBV5-1 to TRBJ1-2; D remains ambiguous. Germline V gives CDR1 SGHRS, CDR2 YFSETQ. There are 15 residues in the CDR3. The V end was cut by 1 base, the J end by 4 bases, with 14 bases between.